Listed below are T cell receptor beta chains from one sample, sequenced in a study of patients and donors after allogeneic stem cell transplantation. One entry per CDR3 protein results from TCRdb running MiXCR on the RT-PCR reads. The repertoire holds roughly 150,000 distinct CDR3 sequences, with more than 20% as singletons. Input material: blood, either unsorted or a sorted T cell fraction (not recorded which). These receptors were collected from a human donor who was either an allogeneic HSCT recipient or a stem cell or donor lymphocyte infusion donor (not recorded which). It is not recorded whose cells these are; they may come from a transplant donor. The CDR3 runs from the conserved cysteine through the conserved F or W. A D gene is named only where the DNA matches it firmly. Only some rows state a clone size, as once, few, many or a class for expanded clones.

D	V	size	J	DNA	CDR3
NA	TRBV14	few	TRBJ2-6	TGTGCCAGCAGCCACGGTGGGCTTACCATCTCTGGGGCCAACGTCCTGACTTTC	CASSHGGLTISGANVLTF
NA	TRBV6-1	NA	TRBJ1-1	TGTGCCAGCAGTATGAATCCAATTGCAAGCACTGAAGCTTTCTTT	CASSMNPIASTEAFF
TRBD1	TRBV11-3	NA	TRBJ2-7	TGTGCCAGCAGGTTCCGGGACAGGGGGATCTACGAGCAGTACTTC	CASRFRDRGIYEQYF
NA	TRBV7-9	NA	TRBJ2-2	TGTGCCGGGGGGGCGCGACAGAACACCGGGGAGCTGTTTTTT	CAGGARQNTGELFF
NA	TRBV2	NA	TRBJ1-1	TGTGCCAGCACTGACGAGGGCACTGAAGCTTTCTTT	CASTDEGTEAFF
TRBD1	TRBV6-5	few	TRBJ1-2	TGTGCCAGCAGTCAGGGACAGGGAAACTATGGCTACACCTTC	CASSQGQGNYGYTF
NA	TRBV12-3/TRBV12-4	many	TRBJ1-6	TGTGCCAGCAGGCGCCTTACGGAGGGCGGTTCACCCCTCCACTTT	CASRRLTEGGSPLHF
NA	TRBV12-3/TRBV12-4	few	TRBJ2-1	TGTGCCAGCCGTCACTCAGGCGGCCGCCGGAGGAACAATGAGCAGTTCTTC	CASRHSGGRRRNNEQFF
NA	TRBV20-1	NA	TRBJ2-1	TGCAGTGCTAGGACAGTATTCAATGAGCAGTTCTTC	CSARTVFNEQFF
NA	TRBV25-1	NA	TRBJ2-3	TGTGCCAGCAGTGAATATGCGGCAGGAGGGCAGTATTTT	CASSEYAAGGQYF
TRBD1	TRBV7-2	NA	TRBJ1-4	TGTGCCAGCAGCTCTGACAGGGATGATGAAAAACTGTTTTTT	CASSSDRDDEKLFF
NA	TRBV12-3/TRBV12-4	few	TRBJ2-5	TGTGCCAGCGCTGGGGGTAGGGAGACCCAGTACTTC	CASAGGRETQYF
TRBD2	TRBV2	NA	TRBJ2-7	TGTGCCAGCAGTTCGGGACTAGCGGGAGTCGGGTACGAGCAGTACTTC	CASSSGLAGVGYEQYF
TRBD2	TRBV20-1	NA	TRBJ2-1	TGCAGTGCTAGTTCGACTAGCGGGAGGTTAGATGAGCAGTTCTTC	CSASSTSGRLDEQFF
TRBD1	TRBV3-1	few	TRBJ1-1	TGTGCCAGCAGCCAATTTTGGGACAGCCATGAAGCTTTCTTT	CASSQFWDSHEAFF
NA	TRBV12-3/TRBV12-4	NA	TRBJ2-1	TGTGCCAGCAGTTTACTGACGGGAGCGGATGAGCAGTTCTTC	CASSLLTGADEQFF
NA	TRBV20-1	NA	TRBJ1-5	TGCAGTGCTAGAGCAGATAGCAATCAGCCCCAGCATTTT	CSARADSNQPQHF
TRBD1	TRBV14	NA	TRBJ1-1	TGTGCCAGCAGCCAAATAACGACAGGGGACATTGAAGCTTTCTTT	CASSQITTGDIEAFF
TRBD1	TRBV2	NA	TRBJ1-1	TGTGCCAGCAGCGTACAGGGGGCGTCTAACACTGAAGCTTTCTTT	CASSVQGASNTEAFF
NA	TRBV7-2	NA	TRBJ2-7	TGTGCCAGCAGCCCCCGACCGACCTACGAGCAGTACTTC	CASSPRPTYEQYF
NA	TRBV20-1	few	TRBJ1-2	TGCAGTGCTAGCTCCGGTACAGGGAGCGGCTACACCTTC	CSASSGTGSGYTF
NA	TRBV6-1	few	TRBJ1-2	TGTGCCAGCAGTGATAGGGGGATTCGCTATGGCTACACCTTC	CASSDRGIRYGYTF
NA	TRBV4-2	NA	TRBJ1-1	TGTGCCAGCAGCCAAGATTTGGAAGGGCAAGGCACTGAAGCTTTCTTT	CASSQDLEGQGTEAFF
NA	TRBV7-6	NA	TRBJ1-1	TGTGCCAGCAGCTTAGCGGGCGCCGTTGAAGCTTTCTTT	CASSLAGAVEAFF
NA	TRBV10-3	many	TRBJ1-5	TGTGCCAGCCGGGTGGGGGATAGCAATCAGCCCCAGCATTTT	CASRVGDSNQPQHF
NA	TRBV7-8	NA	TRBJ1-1	TGTGCCAGCAGCTTAGAGCAGGGCTACACTGAAGCTTTCTTT	CASSLEQGYTEAFF
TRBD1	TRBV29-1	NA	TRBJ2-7	TGCAGCGTCCGGACAGGACTTTCCTACGAGCAGTACTTC	CSVRTGLSYEQYF
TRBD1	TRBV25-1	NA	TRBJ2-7	TGTGCCAGCAGTGCCCCTGGGACAGCGAGATACGAGCAGTACTTC	CASSAPGTARYEQYF
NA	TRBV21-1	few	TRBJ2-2	TGTGCCAGCAGCAACCCAGACCGGGACAGGACCACCGGGGAGCTGTTTTTT	CASSNPDRDRTTGELFF
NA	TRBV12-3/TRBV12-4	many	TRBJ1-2	TGTGCCAGCAGTTTATGGGGGGTAGATGGCTACACCTTC	CASSLWGVDGYTF
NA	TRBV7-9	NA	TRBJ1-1	TGTGCCAGCAGCTTTTTGCGGTCGGACACTGAAGCTTTCTTT	CASSFLRSDTEAFF
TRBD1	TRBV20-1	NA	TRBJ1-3	TGCAGTGCTAGAGATGGACAGGGGGGGTTCCGGAACACCATATATTTT	CSARDGQGGFRNTIYF
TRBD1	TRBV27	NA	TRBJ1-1	TGTGCCAGCCGGTACGGGACAGGTAACACTGAAGCTTTCTTT	CASRYGTGNTEAFF
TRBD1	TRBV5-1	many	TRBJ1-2	TGCGCCAGCAGCTTGGGGGACAGGGAGCTCTATGGCTACACCTTC	CASSLGDRELYGYTF
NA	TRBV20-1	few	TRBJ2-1	TGCAGTGCTTGGGAGGCTGGAGGGGTTGAGCAGTTCTTC	CSAWEAGGVEQFF
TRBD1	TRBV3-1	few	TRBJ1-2	TGTGCCAGCAGCCATGGGACAGGGGGCGATGGCTACACCTTC	CASSHGTGGDGYTF